The next 9 T cell receptor beta chains were all read from a single sample in a study of blood T cell repertoires in COVID-19. The data were produced by immunoSEQ multiplex PCR, yet TCRdb's version contains in-frame clones alone and is incomplete. In the table there are about 130,000 clones, around 80% of which are singletons. Sequencing was done on a sample of peripheral blood. The receptors were sampled from a man aged 60-69 years who had recovered from COVID-19.

This sequence joins TRBV18 and TRBJ1-1, with 8 bases aligning to TRBD1. Trimming took 4 bases from V and 3 from J; bases not matched to a gene: 7. This CDR3 is built from 15 residues. From germline, CDR1 is KGHSH and CDR2 LQKENI. CDR3 DNA: TGTGCCAGCTCACAAAAACAGGGGGTGGACACTGAAGCTTTCTTT. This gives the protein CASSQKQGVDTEAFF.

The rearrangement uses TRBV6-5 and TRBJ2-5, with 7 bases identical to TRBD2. The CDR3 is 14 amino acids. CDR1 and CDR2 from the germline V gene are MNHEY and SVGAGI. V was pared by 7 bases and J by 2 bases, with 7 bases of the junction left unmatched. This CDR3 is CASNLGLEQETQYF. The CDR3 nucleotides are TGTGCCAGCAACCTCGGACTAGAGCAAGAGACCCAGTACTTC.

This clone was counted between two and nine times. This chain links TRBV4-2 with TRBJ2-6; TRBD2 agrees at 13 bases. After removal of 3 bases from V and 1 base from J, the junction contained 3 bases not matched to a gene. This CDR3 spans 18 amino acids. Germline-derived CDR1 and CDR2 are LGHNA and YNFKEQ. CDR3 DNA sequence: TGTGCCAGCAGCCAGAGACTAGCGGGAGGTTCTGGGGCCAACGTCCTGACTTTC. Its protein product is CASSQRLAGGSGANVLTF.

The chain joins TRBV9 to TRBJ1-2; D unresolved. CDR1 is SGDLS and CDR2 is YYNGEE in the germline V gene. This CDR3 is 15 amino acids long. Trimming took 0 bases from V and 1 from J, leaving 10 bases between them. CDR3 region: CASSVDTELNYGYTF. CDR3 DNA sequence: TGTGCCAGCAGCGTAGATACAGAACTTAACTATGGCTACACCTTC.

The chain uses TRBV18 and TRBJ1-5, with 8 nucleotides matching TRBD1. The CDR3 length is 14 residues. Per the germline V gene, CDR1 is KGHSH and CDR2 is LQKENI. V shed 3 bases and J 6 bases; nucleotides not matched to a gene: 4. The chain's CDR3 is CASSPSQGGQPQHF. In DNA form, the CDR3 reads TGTGCCAGCTCACCTTCACAGGGGGGTCAGCCCCAGCATTTT.

The V gene is TRBV10-1, the J gene TRBJ2-4; weak D call: TRBD1 (6 bases). Germline-derived CDR1 and CDR2 are WNHNN and SYGVQD (reference sequence). Between the trimmed V and J ends, which lost 4 bases and 5 bases, there was a span of 9 bases. CDR3 length: 13 amino acids. CDR3 bases: TGCGCCAGCAGTGCATACAGGGAAAACATTCAGTACTTC. Protein: CASSAYRENIQYF.

The chain is built from TRBV7-9 and TRBJ2-5; 15 bases line up with TRBD2. After removal of 4 bases from V and 5 bases from J, the junction contained 11 bases not matched to a gene. Germline assignment: CDR1 SEHNR and CDR2 FQNEAQ (reference sequence). The CDR3 consists of 18 residues. CDR3 loop: CASSSSRTSGGARETQYF. The DNA for the CDR3 is TGTGCCAGCAGCTCTTCCCGGACTAGCGGGGGGGCGCGGGAGACCCAGTACTTC. Full variable domain (outside the CDR3, taken from reference TRBV7-9 and TRBJ2-5): DTGVSQNPRHKITKRGQNVTFRCDPISEHNRLYWYRQTLGQGPEFLTYFQNEAQLEKSRLLSDRFSAERPKGSFSTLEIQRTEQGDSAMYLCASSSSRTSGGARETQYFGPGTRLLVL.

The CDR3 DNA reads as TGCGCCAGCAGCCTGTACAAGTCCGCAGGGGGCCGGGGCACTGAAGCTTTCTTT. It translates to CASSLYKSAGGRGTEAFF. V gene TRBV4-1 combines with J gene TRBJ1-1; 8 bases are shared with TRBD1. This CDR3 has 18 residues. Per germline, CDR1 MGHRA and CDR2 YSYEKL. Trimming cost V 4 bases and J 4 bases; bases outside gene matches: 17.

The chain couples TRBV2 to TRBJ2-2; 8 bases match TRBD1. CDR1 is SNHLY, CDR2 FYNNEI, per germline. With 7 bases clipped from V and 2 bases from J, the junction kept 6 bases outside the gene matches. CDR3 length: 15 residues. CDR3 sequence: CASTRGTGNTGELFF. The CDR3 DNA sequence: TGTGCCAGCACCAGAGGGACAGGAAACACCGGGGAGCTGTTTTTT.